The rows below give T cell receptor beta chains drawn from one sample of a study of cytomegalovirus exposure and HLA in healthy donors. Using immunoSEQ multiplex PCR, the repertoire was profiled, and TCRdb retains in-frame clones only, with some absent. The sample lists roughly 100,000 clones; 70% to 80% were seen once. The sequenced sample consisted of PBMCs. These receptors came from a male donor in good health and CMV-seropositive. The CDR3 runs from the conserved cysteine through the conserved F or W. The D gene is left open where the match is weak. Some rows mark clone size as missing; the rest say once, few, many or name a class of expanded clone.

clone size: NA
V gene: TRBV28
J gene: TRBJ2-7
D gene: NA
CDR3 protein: CASSLNGNYEQYF
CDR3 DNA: TGTGCCAGCAGTTTAAACGGGAACTACGAGCAGTACTTC

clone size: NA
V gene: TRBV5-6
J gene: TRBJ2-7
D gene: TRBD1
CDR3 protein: CASSLIIGDRGGEQYF
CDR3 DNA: TGTGCCAGCAGCTTGATTATAGGGGACAGGGGAGGAGAGCAGTACTTC

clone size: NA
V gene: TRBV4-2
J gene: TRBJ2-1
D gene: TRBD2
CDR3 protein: CASSQETSGRSYNEQFF
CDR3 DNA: TGTGCCAGCAGCCAAGAAACTAGCGGGAGGTCCTACAATGAGCAGTTCTTC

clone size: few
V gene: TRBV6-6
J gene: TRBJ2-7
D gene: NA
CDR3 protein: CASSGGQGSYEQYF
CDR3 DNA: TGTGCCAGCAGCGGGGGGCAGGGGTCCTACGAGCAGTACTTC

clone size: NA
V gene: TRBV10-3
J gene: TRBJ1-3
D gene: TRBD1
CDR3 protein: CAISYNLDRGAGNTIYF
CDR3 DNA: TGTGCCATCAGCTACAACTTGGACAGGGGTGCTGGAAACACCATATATTTT

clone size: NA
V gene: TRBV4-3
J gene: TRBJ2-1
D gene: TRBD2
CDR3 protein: CASSPGLAGVREQFF
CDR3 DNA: TGCGCCAGCAGCCCGGGACTAGCGGGGGTCAGAGAGCAGTTCTTC

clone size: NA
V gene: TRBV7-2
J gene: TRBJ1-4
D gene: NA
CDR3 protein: CASSRLGEKLFF
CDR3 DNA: TGTGCCAGCAGCAGGTTGGGCGAAAAACTGTTTTTT

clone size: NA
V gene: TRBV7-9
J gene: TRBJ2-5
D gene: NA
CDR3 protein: CSSSPPGLGGETQYF
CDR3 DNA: TGTTCCAGCAGCCCTCCGGGACTGGGGGGAGAGACCCAGTACTTC

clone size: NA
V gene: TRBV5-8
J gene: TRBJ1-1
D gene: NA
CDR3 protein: CASSFPDMNTEAFF
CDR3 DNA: TGTGCCAGCAGCTTCCCAGACATGAACACTGAAGCTTTCTTT

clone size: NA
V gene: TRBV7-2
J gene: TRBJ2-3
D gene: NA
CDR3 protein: CASSLVGLLDTDTQYF
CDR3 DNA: TGTGCCAGCAGCTTAGTTGGACTACTAGACACAGATACGCAGTATTTT

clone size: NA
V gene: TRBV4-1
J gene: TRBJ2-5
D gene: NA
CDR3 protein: CASGDRQETQYF
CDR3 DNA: TGCGCCAGCGGTGACAGGCAAGAGACCCAGTACTTC

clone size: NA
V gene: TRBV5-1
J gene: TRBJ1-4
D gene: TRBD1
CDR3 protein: CASSLGQGAGEKLFF
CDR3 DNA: TGCGCCAGCAGCTTGGGACAGGGGGCCGGTGAAAAACTGTTTTTT

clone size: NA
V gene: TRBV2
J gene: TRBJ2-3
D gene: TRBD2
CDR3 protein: CASSDGTSGADTQYF
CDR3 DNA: TGTGCCAGCAGTGATGGGACTAGCGGGGCAGATACGCAGTATTTT

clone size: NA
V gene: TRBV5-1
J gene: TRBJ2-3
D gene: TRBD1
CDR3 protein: CASSLNEGARDTQYF
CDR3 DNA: TGCGCCAGCAGCCTGAATGAGGGGGCACGAGATACGCAGTATTTT

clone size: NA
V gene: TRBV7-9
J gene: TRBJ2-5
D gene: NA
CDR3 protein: CASTPGDGQETQYF
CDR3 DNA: TGTGCCAGCACCCCGGGGGACGGCCAAGAGACCCAGTACTTC

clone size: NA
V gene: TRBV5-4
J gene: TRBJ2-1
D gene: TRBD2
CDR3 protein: CASSDGTSTYNEQFF
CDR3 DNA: TGTGCCAGCAGCGACGGGACTAGCACATACAATGAGCAGTTCTTC

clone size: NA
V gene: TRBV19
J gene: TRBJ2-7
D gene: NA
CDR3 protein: CASSQGLQALEQYF
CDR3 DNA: TGTGCCAGTTCCCAGGGCCTACAGGCGCTCGAGCAGTACTTC

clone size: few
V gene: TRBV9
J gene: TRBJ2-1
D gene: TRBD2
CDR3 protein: CASSPRDGAGGYNEQFF
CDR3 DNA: TGTGCCAGCAGCCCAAGAGATGGGGCCGGGGGGTACAATGAGCAGTTCTTC

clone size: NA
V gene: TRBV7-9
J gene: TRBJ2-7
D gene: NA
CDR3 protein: CSSSSTYEQYF
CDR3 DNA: TGTTCCAGCAGCTCAACCTACGAGCAGTACTTC

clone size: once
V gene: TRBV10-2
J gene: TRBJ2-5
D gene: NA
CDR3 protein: CASSGINRETQYF
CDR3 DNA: TGCGCCAGCAGCGGCATTAACAGGGAGACCCAGTACTTC

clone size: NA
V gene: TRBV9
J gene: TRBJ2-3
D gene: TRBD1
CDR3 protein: CASSAADRADTQYF
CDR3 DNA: TGTGCCAGCAGCGCCGCCGACAGGGCAGATACGCAGTATTTT

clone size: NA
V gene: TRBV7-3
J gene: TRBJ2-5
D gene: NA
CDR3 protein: CASSLKGGGLRETQYF
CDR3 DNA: TGTGCCAGCAGCCTCAAAGGGGGAGGGCTCAGAGAGACCCAGTACTTC

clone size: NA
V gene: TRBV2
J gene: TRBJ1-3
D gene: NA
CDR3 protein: CASSRGFFSGNTIYF
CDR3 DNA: TGTGCCAGCAGTCGGGGGTTTTTCTCTGGAAACACCATATATTTT

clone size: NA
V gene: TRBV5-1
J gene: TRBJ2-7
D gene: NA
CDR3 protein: CASSLSLVGEQYF
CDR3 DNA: TGCGCCAGCAGCTTGAGCCTAGTTGGCGAGCAGTACTTC